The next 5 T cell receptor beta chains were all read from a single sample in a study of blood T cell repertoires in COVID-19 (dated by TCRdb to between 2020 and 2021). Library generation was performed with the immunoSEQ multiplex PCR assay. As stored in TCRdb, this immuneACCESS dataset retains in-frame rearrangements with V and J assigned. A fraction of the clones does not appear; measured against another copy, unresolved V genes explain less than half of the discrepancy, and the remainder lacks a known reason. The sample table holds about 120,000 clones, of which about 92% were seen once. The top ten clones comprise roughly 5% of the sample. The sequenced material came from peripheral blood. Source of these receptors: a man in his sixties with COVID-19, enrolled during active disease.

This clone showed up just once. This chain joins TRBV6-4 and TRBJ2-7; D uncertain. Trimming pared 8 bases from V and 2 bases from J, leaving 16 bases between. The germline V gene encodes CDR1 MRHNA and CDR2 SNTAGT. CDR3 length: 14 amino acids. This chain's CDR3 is CASHAAGDPYEQYF. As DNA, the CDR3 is TGTGCCAGCCACGCCGCAGGTGACCCCTACGAGCAGTACTTC.

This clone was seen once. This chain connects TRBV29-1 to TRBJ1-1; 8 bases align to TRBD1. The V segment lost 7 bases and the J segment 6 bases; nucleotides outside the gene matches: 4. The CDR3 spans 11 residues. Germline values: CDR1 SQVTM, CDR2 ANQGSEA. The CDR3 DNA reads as TGCAGCGCGGCACAGGGGGCTGAAGCTTTCTTT. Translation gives CSAAQGAEAFF.

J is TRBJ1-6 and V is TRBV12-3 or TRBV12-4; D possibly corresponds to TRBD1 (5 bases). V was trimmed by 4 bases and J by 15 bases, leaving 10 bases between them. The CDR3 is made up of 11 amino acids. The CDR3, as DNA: TGTGCCAGCAGTTCGGTAGGGGACCTCCACTTT. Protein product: CASSSVGDLHF.

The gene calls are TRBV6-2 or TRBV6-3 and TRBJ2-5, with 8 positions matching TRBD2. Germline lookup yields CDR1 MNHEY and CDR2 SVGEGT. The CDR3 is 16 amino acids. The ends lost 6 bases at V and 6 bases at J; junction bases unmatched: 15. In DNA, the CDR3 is TGTGCCAGCAGCCCTTCCTTTAGCGGGGCGGAGAAGACCCAGTACTTC. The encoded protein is CASSPSFSGAEKTQYF.

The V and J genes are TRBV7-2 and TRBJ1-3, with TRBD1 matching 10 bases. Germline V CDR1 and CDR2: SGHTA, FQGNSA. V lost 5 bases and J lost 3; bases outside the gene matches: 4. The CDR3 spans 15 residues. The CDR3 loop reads CASSPRTGGGNTIYF. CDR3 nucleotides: TGTGCCAGCAGCCCCCGGACAGGGGGTGGAAACACCATATATTTT.